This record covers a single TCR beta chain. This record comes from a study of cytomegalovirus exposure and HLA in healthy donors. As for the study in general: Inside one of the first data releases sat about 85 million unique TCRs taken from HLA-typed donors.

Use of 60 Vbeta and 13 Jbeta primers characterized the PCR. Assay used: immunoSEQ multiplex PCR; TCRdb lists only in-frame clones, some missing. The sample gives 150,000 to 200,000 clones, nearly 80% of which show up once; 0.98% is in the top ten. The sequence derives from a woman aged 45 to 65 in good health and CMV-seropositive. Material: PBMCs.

The CDR3: CASSWTGGSQPQHF. The CDR3 coding sequence is TGTGCCAGCTCATGGACAGGGGGCAGTCAGCCCCAGCATTTT. J is TRBJ1-5 and V is TRBV18, with 11 bases lining up with TRBD1. J lost 6 bases, V lost 5 bases, and 3 bases had no gene match. Germline V gives CDR1 KGHSH, CDR2 LQKENI. There are 14 residues in the CDR3. Complete variable domain (other parts from reference TRBV18 and TRBJ1-5): NAGVMQNPRHLVRRRGQEARLRCSPMKGHSHVYWYRQLPEEGLKFMVYLQKENIIDESGMPKERFSAEFPKEGPSILRIQQVVRGDSAAYFCASSWTGGSQPQHFGDGTRLSIL.